This paragraph reports one TCR beta chain. The sample originates from a study of T cell repertoires in aging, cancer and after chemotherapy. About the research overall: Donors were grouped into six age bands spanning 30 or younger through 70 or older.

Germline CDR1 reads SGHRS; CDR2 reads YFSETQ. V was cut by 0 bases and J by 4 bases, with 11 bases left in between. CDR3 length: 15 residues. TCR beta rearrangements were amplified from peripheral blood genomic DNA. Rearranged V-D-J TRB sequences were amplified with a mixed TRB-A/B primer pool. Via MiXCR, TCRdb re-called the multiplex PCR reads, giving one row per CDR3 protein. The sample contains 2,000 to 2,500 distinct CDR3 sequences, 25% of which appear only once. The chain combines TRBV5-1 with TRBJ1-3, with D hard to call. This TCR derives from a human donor with a solid tumor. The specimen sequenced was blood. The chain's CDR3 is CASSLARTGGNTIYF. For the CDR3, the DNA is TGCGCCAGCAGCTTGGCCCGCACCGGAGGAAACACCATATATTTT.